This T cell receptor (beta chain) was retrieved from a study of tumor-infiltrating lymphocytes in primary liver carcinoma. Study context: Each participant had primary liver carcinoma, and surgical resection was the treatment. Whole-study results and caveats: There was no comparison of CD4+ and CD8+ repertoires, as samples were bulk unsorted. Tumor-adjacent and tumor-blood pairs shared less of their repertoires than tumor region pairs shared.

This clonotype was detected only once. Its antigen is still unknown. The V end lost 8 bases, the J end lost 9 bases, and 14 bases lay between the germline ends. The CDR3 contains 11 residues. Out of unsorted whole blood came the blood RNA, and germline DNA was extracted as well. A constant-region primer primed TCR beta cDNA synthesis from roughly 520 ng of total RNA. Generation of the TCR beta libraries relied on three nested multiplex PCR rounds using slightly modified ARM-PCR. For about 11 cycles apiece, the opening two PCR rounds ran with TRBV1-TRBV30 forward primers and a C-beta reverse primer. MiXCR, applied by TCRdb to the multiplex PCR reads, yields one record per CDR3 protein. This table has about 350,000 distinct CDR3 sequences, around 60% appearing once.

The V and J genes are TRBV12-3 or TRBV12-4 and TRBJ2-7; D unclear. Material for sequencing was peripheral blood. The TCR originated in a man between 35 and 55 years old with primary liver carcinoma and hepatitis B virus infection. CDR3 protein: CASSLGARQYF. The CDR3 coding sequence is TGTGCCAGCTCCCTCGGCGCAAGGCAGTACTTC.